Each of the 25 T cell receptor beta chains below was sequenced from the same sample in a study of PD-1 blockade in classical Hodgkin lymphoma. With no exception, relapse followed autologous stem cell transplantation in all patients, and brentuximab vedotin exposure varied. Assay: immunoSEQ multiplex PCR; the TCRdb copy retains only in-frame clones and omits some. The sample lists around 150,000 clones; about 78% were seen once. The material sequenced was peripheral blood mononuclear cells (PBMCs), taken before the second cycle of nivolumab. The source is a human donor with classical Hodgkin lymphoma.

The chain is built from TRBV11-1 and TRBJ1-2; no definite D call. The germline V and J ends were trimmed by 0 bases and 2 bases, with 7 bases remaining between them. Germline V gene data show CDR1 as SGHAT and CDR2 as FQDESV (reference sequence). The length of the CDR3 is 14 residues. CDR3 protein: CASSLAVGNYGYTF. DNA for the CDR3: TGTGCCAGCAGCTTAGCGGTCGGAAACTATGGCTACACCTTC.

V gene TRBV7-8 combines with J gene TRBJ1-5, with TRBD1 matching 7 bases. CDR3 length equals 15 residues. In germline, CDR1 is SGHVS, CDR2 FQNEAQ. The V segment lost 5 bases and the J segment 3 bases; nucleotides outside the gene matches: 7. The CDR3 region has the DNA TGTGCCAGCAGCCTTTTGACAGGGCCCAATCAGCCCCAGCATTTT. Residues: CASSLLTGPNQPQHF.

The CDR3 protein is CAISDNRRGAGGSVTQYF. CDR3 DNA: TGTGCCATCAGTGACAATAGGAGGGGAGCGGGGGGTTCTGTGACCCAGTACTTC. The V call is TRBV10-3, the J call TRBJ2-5; TRBD2 aligns across 9 bases. CDR3 size: 18 residues. The trim removed 3 bases at V and 7 bases at J, leaving 18 bases unmatched. Germline CDR1 and CDR2: ENHRY and SYGVKD.

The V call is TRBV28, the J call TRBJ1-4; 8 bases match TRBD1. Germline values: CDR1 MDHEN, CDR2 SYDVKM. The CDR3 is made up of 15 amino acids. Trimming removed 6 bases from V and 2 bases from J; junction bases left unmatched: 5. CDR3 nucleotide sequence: TGTGCCAGCAGCCCCCCAGGGGGCACTAATGAAAAACTGTTTTTT. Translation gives CASSPPGGTNEKLFF.

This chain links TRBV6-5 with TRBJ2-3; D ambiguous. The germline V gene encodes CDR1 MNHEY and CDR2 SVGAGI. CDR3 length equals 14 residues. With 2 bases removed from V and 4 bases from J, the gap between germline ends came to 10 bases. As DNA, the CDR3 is TGTGCCAGCAGTTACGGGGTAGCCTCAGATACGCAGTATTTT. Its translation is CASSYGVASDTQYF.

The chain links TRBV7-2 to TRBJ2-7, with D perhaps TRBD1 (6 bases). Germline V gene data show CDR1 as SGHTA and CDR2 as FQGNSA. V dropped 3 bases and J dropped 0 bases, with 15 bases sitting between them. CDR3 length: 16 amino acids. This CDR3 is CASSFRAGDSSYEQYF. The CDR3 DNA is TGTGCCAGCAGCTTCCGAGCAGGGGATAGCTCCTACGAGCAGTACTTC.

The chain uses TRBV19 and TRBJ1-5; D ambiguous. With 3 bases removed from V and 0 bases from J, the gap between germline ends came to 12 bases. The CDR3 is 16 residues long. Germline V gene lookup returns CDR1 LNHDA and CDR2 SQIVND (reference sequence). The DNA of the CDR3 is TGTGCCAGTAGTATCGATGGATCATATAGCAATCAGCCCCAGCATTTT. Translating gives CASSIDGSYSNQPQHF.

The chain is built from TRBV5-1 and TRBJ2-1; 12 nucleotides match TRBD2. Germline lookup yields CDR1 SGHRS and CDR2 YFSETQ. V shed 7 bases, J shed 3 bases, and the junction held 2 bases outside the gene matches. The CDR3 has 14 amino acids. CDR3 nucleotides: TGCGCCAGCCAGGGACTAGCGGGCTACAATGAGCAGTTCTTC. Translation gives CASQGLAGYNEQFF.

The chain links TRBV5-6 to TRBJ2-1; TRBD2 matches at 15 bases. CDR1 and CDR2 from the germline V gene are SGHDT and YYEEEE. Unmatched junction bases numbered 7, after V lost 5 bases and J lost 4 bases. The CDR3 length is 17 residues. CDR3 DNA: TGTGCCAGCAGACCCGGACTAGCGGGGGGGGCGTACAATGAGCAGTTCTTC. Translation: CASRPGLAGGAYNEQFF.

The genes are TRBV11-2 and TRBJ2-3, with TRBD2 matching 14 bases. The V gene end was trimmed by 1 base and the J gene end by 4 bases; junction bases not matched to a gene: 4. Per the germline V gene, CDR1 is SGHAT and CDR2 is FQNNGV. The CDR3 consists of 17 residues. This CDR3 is CASSLAGLAGVSDTQYF. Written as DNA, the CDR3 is TGTGCCAGCAGCTTAGCGGGACTAGCGGGAGTTTCAGATACGCAGTATTTT.

CDR3 DNA: TGTGCCAGCAGTTCAGGGGTCGAGCAGTACTTC. Translated, it gives CASSSGVEQYF. The rearrangement uses TRBV2 and TRBJ2-7, with D possibly TRBD1 on 6 matching bases. V gave up 5 bases and J gave up 6 bases, with 8 bases separating them. CDR1 is SNHLY, CDR2 FYNNEI, per germline. The CDR3 runs to 11 residues. The full variable domain, with the rest looked up from reference TRBV2 and TRBJ2-7, is EPEVTQTPSHQVTQMGQEVILRCVPISNHLYFYWYRQILGQKVEFLVSFYNNEISEKSEIFDDQFSVERPDGSNFTLKIRSTKLEDSAMYFCASSSGVEQYFGPGTRLTVT.

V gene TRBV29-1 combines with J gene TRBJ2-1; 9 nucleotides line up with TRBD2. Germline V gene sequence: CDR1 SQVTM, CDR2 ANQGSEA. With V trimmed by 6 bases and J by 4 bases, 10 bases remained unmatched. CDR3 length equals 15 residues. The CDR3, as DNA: TGCAGCGTCTCTGTGACTAGCGGAGCTTACAATGAGCAGTTCTTC. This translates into CSVSVTSGAYNEQFF.

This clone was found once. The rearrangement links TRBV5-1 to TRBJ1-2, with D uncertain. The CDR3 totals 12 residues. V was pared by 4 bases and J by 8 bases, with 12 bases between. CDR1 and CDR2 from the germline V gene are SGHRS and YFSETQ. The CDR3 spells CASSARQNGYTF. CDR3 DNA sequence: TGCGCCAGCAGCGCCCGACAAAACGGCTACACCTTC.

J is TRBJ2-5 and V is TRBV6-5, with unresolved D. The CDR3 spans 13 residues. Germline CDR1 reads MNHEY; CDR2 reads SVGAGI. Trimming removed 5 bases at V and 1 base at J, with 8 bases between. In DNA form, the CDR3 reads TGTGCCAGCAGTAACAGTTTCCAAGAGACCCAGTACTTC. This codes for CASSNSFQETQYF.

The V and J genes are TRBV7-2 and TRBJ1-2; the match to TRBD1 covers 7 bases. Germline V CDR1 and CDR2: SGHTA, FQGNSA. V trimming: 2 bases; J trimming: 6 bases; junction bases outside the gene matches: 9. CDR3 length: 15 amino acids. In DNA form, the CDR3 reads TGTGCCAGCAGCTTAACCCAGACAGGGCTGAATGGCTACACCTTC. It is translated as CASSLTQTGLNGYTF. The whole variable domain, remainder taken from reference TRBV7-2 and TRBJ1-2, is GAGVSQSPSNKVTEKGKDVELRCDPISGHTALYWYRQSLGQGLEFLIYFQGNSAPDKSGLPSDRFSAERTGGSVSTLTIQRTQQEDSAVYLCASSLTQTGLNGYTFGSGTRLTVV.

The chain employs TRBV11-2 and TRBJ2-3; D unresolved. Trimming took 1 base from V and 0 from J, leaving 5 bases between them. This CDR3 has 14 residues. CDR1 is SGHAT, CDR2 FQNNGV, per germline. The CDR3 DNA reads TGTGCCAGCAGCTTAGCGCCTAGCACAGATACGCAGTATTTT. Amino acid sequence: CASSLAPSTDTQYF.

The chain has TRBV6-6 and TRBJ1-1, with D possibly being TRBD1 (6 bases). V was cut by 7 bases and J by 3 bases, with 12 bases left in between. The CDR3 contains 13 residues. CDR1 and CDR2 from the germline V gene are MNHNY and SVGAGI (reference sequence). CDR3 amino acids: CASTDTGYTEAFF. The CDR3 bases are TGTGCCAGCACGGATACAGGGTACACTGAAGCTTTCTTT.

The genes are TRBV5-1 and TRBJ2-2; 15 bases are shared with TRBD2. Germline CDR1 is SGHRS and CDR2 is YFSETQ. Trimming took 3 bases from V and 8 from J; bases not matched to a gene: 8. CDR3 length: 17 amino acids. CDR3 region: CASSSGTSGRSSGELFF. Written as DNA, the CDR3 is TGCGCCAGCAGCTCCGGGACTAGCGGGAGGAGTTCTGGGGAGCTGTTTTTT.

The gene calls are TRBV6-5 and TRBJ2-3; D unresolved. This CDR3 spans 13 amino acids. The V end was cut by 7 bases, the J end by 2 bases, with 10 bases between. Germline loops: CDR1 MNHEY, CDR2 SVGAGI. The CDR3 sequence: CASNKGLTDTQYF. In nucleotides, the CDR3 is TGTGCCAGCAATAAGGGCCTCACAGATACGCAGTATTTT.

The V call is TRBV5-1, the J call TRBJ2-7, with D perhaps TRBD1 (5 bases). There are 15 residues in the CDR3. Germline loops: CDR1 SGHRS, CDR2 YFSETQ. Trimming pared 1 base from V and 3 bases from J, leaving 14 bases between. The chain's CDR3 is CASSLYWQGSYEQYF. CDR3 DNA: TGCGCCAGCAGCTTGTATTGGCAGGGAAGCTACGAGCAGTACTTC.

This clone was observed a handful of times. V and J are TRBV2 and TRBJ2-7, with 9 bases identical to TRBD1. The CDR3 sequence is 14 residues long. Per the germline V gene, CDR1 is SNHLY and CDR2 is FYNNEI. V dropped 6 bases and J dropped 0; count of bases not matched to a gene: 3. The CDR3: CASSPDRGSYEQYF. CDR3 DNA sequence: TGTGCCAGCAGCCCGGACAGGGGCTCCTACGAGCAGTACTTC.

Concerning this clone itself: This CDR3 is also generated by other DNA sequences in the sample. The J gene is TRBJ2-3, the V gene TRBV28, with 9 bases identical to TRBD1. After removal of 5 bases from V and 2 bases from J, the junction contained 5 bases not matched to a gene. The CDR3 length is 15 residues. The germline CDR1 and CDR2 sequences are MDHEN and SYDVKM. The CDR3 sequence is CASSRRDRDTDTQYF. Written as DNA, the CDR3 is TGTGCCAGCAGTCGCCGGGACAGGGACACAGATACGCAGTATTTT. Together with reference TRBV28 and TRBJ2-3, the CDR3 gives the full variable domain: DVKVTQSSRYLVKRTGEKVFLECVQDMDHENMFWYRQDPGLGLRLIYFSYDVKMKEKGDIPEGYSVSREKKERFSLILESASTNQTSMYLCASSRRDRDTDTQYFGPGTRLTVL.

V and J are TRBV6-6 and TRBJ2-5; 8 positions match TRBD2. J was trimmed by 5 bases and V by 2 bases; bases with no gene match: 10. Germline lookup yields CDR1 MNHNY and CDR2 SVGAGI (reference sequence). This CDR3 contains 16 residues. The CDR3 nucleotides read TGTGCCAGCAGTTACCTACTGGCCAGCGGGAGTGAGACCCAGTACTTC. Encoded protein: CASSYLLASGSETQYF.

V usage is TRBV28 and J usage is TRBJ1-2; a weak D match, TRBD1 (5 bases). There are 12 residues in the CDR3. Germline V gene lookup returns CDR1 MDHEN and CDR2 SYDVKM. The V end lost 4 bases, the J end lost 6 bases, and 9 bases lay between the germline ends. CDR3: CASSSQVHGYTF. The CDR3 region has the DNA TGTGCCAGCAGTTCACAGGTCCATGGCTACACCTTC.

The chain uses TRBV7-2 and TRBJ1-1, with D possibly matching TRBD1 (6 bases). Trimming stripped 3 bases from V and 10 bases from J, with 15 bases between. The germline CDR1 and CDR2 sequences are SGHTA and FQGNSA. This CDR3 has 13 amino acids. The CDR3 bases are TGTGCCAGCAGCTTCGACAGGCCCTCGGGAGCTTTCTTT. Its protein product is CASSFDRPSGAFF.